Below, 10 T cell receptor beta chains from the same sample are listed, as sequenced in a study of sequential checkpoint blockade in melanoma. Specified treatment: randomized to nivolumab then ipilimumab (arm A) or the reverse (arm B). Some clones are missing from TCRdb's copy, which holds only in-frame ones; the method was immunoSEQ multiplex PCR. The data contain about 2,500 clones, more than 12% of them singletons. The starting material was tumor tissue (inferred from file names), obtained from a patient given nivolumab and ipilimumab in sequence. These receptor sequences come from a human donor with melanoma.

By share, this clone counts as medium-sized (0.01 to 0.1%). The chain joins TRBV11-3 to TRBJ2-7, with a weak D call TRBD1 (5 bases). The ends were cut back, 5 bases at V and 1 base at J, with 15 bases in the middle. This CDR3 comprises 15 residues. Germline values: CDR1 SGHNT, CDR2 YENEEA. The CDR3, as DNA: TGTGCCAGCAGCCCTCAGGCGGCAGGGTCCTACGAGCAGTACTTC. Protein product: CASSPQAAGSYEQYF.

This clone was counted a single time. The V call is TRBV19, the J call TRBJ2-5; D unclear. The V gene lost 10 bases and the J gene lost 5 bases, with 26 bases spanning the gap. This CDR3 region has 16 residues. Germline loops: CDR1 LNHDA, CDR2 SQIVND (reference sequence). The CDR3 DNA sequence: TGTGCCACCCGGCGGTCGGGCACCCCCTTGGGGGAGACCCAGTACTTC. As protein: CATRRSGTPLGETQYF.

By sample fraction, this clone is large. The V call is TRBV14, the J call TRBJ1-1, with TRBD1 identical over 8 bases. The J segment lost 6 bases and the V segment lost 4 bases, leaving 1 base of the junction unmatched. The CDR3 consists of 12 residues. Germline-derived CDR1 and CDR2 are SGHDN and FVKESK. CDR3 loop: CASSPDRAEAFF. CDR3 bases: TGTGCCAGCAGCCCGGACAGGGCTGAAGCTTTCTTT.

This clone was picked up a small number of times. CDR3 sequence (DNA): TGTGCCAGCAGCGAGGGTCAGAAATATGGCTACACCTTC. Protein sequence: CASSEGQKYGYTF. J is TRBJ1-2 and V is TRBV6-8; D not certain. This CDR3 spans 13 amino acids. Germline V lookup: CDR1 MNHGY, CDR2 SAAAGT. V was cut by 6 bases and J by 5 bases, with 13 bases left in between.

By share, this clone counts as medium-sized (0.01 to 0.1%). CDR3 in amino acids: CASSALWTVETQYF. The CDR3 DNA sequence: TGTGCCAGCAGCGCTTTATGGACAGTGGAGACCCAGTACTTC. The J gene is TRBJ2-5, the V gene TRBV11-3, with D possibly matching TRBD1 (6 bases). This CDR3 comprises 14 residues. Germline V gives CDR1 SGHNT, CDR2 YENEEA. V was cut by 5 bases and J by 5 bases, with 15 bases left in between. Complete variable domain (other parts from reference TRBV11-3 and TRBJ2-5): EAGVVQSPRYKIIEKKQPVAFWCNPISGHNTLYWYLQNLGQGPELLIRYENEEAVDDSQLPKDRFSAERLKGVDSTLKIQPAELGDSAVYLCASSALWTVETQYFGPGTRLLVL.

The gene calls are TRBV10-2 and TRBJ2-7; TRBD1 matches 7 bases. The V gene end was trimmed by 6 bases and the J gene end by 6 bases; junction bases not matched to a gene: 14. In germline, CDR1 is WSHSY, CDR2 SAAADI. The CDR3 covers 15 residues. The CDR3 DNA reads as TGCGCCAGCAGGGGACAGCCTGATCCCACCCGCGAGCAGTACTTC. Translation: CASRGQPDPTREQYF.

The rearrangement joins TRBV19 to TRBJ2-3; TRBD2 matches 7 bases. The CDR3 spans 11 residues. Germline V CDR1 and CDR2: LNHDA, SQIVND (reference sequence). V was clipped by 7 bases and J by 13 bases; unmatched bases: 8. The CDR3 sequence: CASTTSVSKYF. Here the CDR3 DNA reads TGTGCCAGTACTACTAGCGTCTCAAAGTATTTT.

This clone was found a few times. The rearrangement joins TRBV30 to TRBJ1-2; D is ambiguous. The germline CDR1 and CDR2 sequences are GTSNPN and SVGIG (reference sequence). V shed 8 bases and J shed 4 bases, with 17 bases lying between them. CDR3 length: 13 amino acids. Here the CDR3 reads CAGPGRSFYGYTF. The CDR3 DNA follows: TGTGCCGGCCCGGGCCGATCGTTCTATGGCTACACCTTC.

Here the CDR3 reads CASSWTGGMDQPQHF. Written as DNA, the CDR3 is TGCGCCAGCAGCTGGACAGGGGGCATGGATCAGCCCCAGCATTTT. This chain joins TRBV5-1 and TRBJ1-5, with 11 positions matching TRBD1. V was pared by 3 bases and J by 5 bases, with 4 bases of the junction left unmatched. The CDR3 contains 15 residues. Germline lookup yields CDR1 SGHRS and CDR2 YFSETQ.

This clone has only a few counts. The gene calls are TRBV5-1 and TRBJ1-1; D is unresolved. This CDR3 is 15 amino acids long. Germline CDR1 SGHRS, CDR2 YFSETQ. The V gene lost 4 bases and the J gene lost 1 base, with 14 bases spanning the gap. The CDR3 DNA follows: TGCGCCAGCAGCCCAAGGGAGGGTGGGAACACTGAAGCTTTCTTT. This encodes CASSPREGGNTEAFF.